This is a list of T cell receptor beta chains from one sample in a study of cytotoxic CD8 clonotypes in ibrutinib-treated CLL. Here immunoSEQ multiplex PCR was the method, and the copy in TCRdb shows in-frame clones only, minus some. The sample has about 72,000 clones, 80% seen once. Material: PBMCs, obtained at disease progression, from a patient treated with ibrutinib. Receptor source: a human donor with chronic lymphocytic leukemia. The CDR3 runs from the conserved cysteine through the conserved F or W. D genes are given only for firm matches. Clone sizes are given selectively: once, few, many, or a class where the clone is expanded.

CDR3	DNA	V	J	D	size
CASSLTGNTEAFF	TGTGCCAGCAGTTTAACGGGGAACACTGAAGCTTTCTTT	TRBV28	TRBJ1-1	.	.
CASSVVAGENNEQFF	TGTGCCAGCAGCGTAGTAGCGGGGGAGAACAATGAGCAGTTCTTC	TRBV9	TRBJ2-1	TRBD2	.
CASRTPVSIAGYTF	TGTGCCAGTAGGACCCCGGTTTCCATTGCTGGCTACACCTTC	TRBV19	TRBJ1-2	.	few
CASSPSGQYNSPLHF	TGTGCCAGCAGTCCGTCGGGACAATATAATTCACCCCTCCACTTT	TRBV6-5	TRBJ1-6	.	.
CASISSGNTIYF	TGTGCCAGCATAAGTTCTGGAAACACCATATATTTT	TRBV25-1	TRBJ1-3	.	.
CARGWGNTIYF	TGTGCTCGGGGTTGGGGAAACACCATATATTTT	TRBV30	TRBJ1-3	.	.
CASSLGWGGTEAFF	TGTGCCAGCAGCTTGGGCTGGGGGGGCACTGAAGCTTTCTTT	TRBV5-6	TRBJ1-1	.	.
CASSRDYSRGELFF	TGTGCCAGCAGCAGGGACTACTCCCGCGGGGAGCTGTTTTTT	TRBV28	TRBJ2-2	TRBD2	.
CASSLKTGGNSGNTIYF	TGCGCCAGCAGCTTGAAGACAGGGGGGAACTCTGGAAACACCATATATTTT	TRBV5-1	TRBJ1-3	TRBD1	.
CASSLISGEHTDTQYF	TGCGCCAGCAGCTTGATCAGCGGGGAGCACACAGATACGCAGTATTTT	TRBV5-1	TRBJ2-3	TRBD2	.
CASRGQYQETQYF	TGTGCCAGCAGAGGACAGTACCAAGAGACCCAGTACTTC	TRBV6-1	TRBJ2-5	.	.
CASSDWIYNEQFF	TGTGCCAGCAGTGATTGGATTTACAATGAGCAGTTCTTC	TRBV2	TRBJ2-1	.	.
CSVGQGVQPQHF	TGCAGCGTTGGACAGGGTGTACAGCCCCAGCATTTT	TRBV29-1	TRBJ1-5	TRBD1	.
CSGTGGNTEAFF	TGCAGCGGGACAGGGGGAAACACTGAAGCTTTCTTT	TRBV29-1	TRBJ1-1	TRBD1	.
CASSLYGSSVEGAYEQYF	TGCGCCAGCAGCTTATACGGGTCCTCCGTGGAGGGGGCATACGAGCAGTACTTC	TRBV5-1	TRBJ2-7	.	few
CASSQDADSVFSGYTF	TGCGCCAGCAGCCAAGATGCGGACAGCGTATTCTCTGGCTACACCTTC	TRBV4-1	TRBJ1-2	.	.
CASSITGQRIHTSTDTQYF	TGTGCCAGTAGTATAACGGGACAGAGAATACATACTAGCACAGATACGCAGTATTTT	TRBV19	TRBJ2-3	TRBD1	.
CAWSVSGTGIFYEQYF	TGTGCCTGGAGTGTAAGCGGGACAGGGATTTTCTACGAGCAGTACTTC	TRBV30	TRBJ2-7	TRBD1	.
CASSTQIGAETQYF	TGTGCCAGCAGCACCCAGATAGGGGCGGAGACCCAGTACTTC	TRBV13	TRBJ2-5	.	.
CASSAGTLSSGNTIYF	TGCGCCAGCAGCGCCGGGACACTGAGCTCTGGAAACACCATATATTTT	TRBV5-1	TRBJ1-3	.	.
CASSSGSWAVSSYEQYF	TGTGCCAGCAGTTCCGGCTCGTGGGCCGTGAGCTCCTACGAGCAGTACTTC	TRBV28	TRBJ2-7	.	.
CASSLWSGSTDTQYF	TGTGCCAGCAGCTTATGGTCAGGGAGTACAGATACGCAGTATTTT	TRBV7-2	TRBJ2-3	.	.
CASSPAGVGNSPLHF	TGTGCCAGCTCACCAGCAGGGGTTGGTAATTCACCCCTCCACTTT	TRBV18	TRBJ1-6	.	.
CASSQDRLREQYF	TGCGCCAGCAGCCAAGACAGGCTGCGGGAGCAGTACTTC	TRBV4-1	TRBJ2-7	.	.
CASSLGLAGDYEQYF	TGTGCCAGCAGCTTGGGCCTAGCGGGAGACTACGAGCAGTACTTC	TRBV11-3	TRBJ2-7	TRBD2	few
CAWSGAEGAYTGELFF	TGTGCCTGGAGTGGCGCAGAGGGGGCGTACACCGGGGAGCTGTTTTTT	TRBV30	TRBJ2-2	TRBD1	.
CASSLGTGDRQPQHF	TGTGCCAGCAGCTTGGGGACAGGGGACCGCCAGCCCCAGCATTTT	TRBV5-4	TRBJ1-5	TRBD1	few
CASSLQPGQGANEQFF	TGCGCCAGCAGCTTACAACCGGGACAGGGGGCCAATGAGCAGTTCTTC	TRBV5-1	TRBJ2-1	TRBD1	.
CASRITGTGYKGELFF	TGTGCCAGCAGAATAACCGGGACAGGGTATAAGGGGGAGCTGTTTTTT	TRBV27	TRBJ2-2	TRBD1	once
CASNAPDEQYF	TGTGCCAGCAATGCTCCGGACGAGCAGTACTTC	TRBV28	TRBJ2-7	.	once
CASSVQGNSGEQYF	TGTGCCAGCAGCGTACAGGGAAACTCTGGCGAGCAGTACTTC	TRBV7-8	TRBJ2-7	.	.
CASSYSGTGGNEQFF	TGTGCCAGCAGTTATTCCGGGACAGGCGGCAATGAGCAGTTCTTC	TRBV6-5	TRBJ2-1	TRBD1	once
CASSLGQAPGNSPLHF	TGTGCCAGCAGCTTGGGTCAGGCGCCGGGCAATTCACCCCTCCACTTT	TRBV5-6	TRBJ1-6	.	.
CASSHRQHSGNTIYF	TGTGCCAGCAGTCACAGACAGCACTCTGGAAACACCATATATTTT	TRBV11-2	TRBJ1-3	.	.
CASSLSGQGVTGELFF	TGTGCCAGCAGTCTGTCCGGACAGGGGGTCACCGGGGAGCTGTTTTTT	TRBV27	TRBJ2-2	TRBD1	.
CASIRGNEQFF	TGTGCCAGCATACGGGGGAATGAGCAGTTCTTC	TRBV6-5	TRBJ2-1	.	.
CASSDLGNYGYTF	TGCGCCAGCAGTGATCTGGGGAATTATGGCTACACCTTC	TRBV10-2	TRBJ1-2	.	.
CASSQVAGPSYNEQFF	TGCGCCAGCAGCCAAGTAGCGGGCCCCTCCTACAATGAGCAGTTCTTC	TRBV4-1	TRBJ2-1	TRBD2	once
CAIAAGNREQPQHF	TGTGCCATAGCCGCAGGGAACAGGGAGCAGCCCCAGCATTTT	TRBV10-3	TRBJ1-5	.	.
CASSLVGRGGGDGYTF	TGTGCCAGCAGCTTAGTTGGTAGAGGGGGCGGAGATGGCTACACCTTC	TRBV11-2	TRBJ1-2	TRBD1	.
CASGLVVGADTDTQYF	TGTGCTAGTGGTTTGGTGGTAGGGGCAGACACAGATACGCAGTATTTT	TRBV12-5	TRBJ2-3	.	.
CASSLGQGQGYTF	TGTGCCAGCAGCTTAGGTCAGGGTCAGGGCTACACCTTC	TRBV11-2	TRBJ1-2	.	.
CASRDLTRGWLNEKLFF	TGTGCCAGTAGGGATCTAACTAGGGGGTGGCTTAATGAAAAACTGTTTTTT	TRBV19	TRBJ1-4	.	.
CASSAHGALRAYGYTF	TGTGCCAGCAGCGCGCATGGGGCCCTCAGGGCTTATGGCTACACCTTC	TRBV5-8	TRBJ1-2	.	.
CASTFSSGGAYNEQFF	TGTGCCAGCACGTTTTCGAGCGGGGGGGCCTACAATGAGCAGTTCTTC	TRBV27	TRBJ2-1	TRBD2	once
CASSLFVGTGHGYTF	TGTGCCAGCAGTTTATTTGTAGGGACAGGGCATGGCTACACCTTC	TRBV28	TRBJ1-2	TRBD1	.
CASGKGTTHYNEQFF	TGCGCCAGCGGCAAAGGGACTACCCACTACAATGAGCAGTTCTTC	TRBV5-1	TRBJ2-1	TRBD2	.
CASSPDGLAGREQFF	TGCGCCAGCAGCCCGGATGGACTAGCGGGGCGTGAGCAGTTCTTC	TRBV5-1	TRBJ2-1	TRBD2	.
CASRLIVGGKDTQYF	TGTGCCAGCAGATTAATAGTTGGGGGAAAAGATACGCAGTATTTT	TRBV7-2	TRBJ2-3	.	once
CASTSGPEAFF	TGTGCCAGCACCTCGGGGCCTGAAGCTTTCTTT	TRBV6-5	TRBJ1-1	.	.
CAISQDRFESGYTF	TGTGCCATCAGCCAGGACCGCTTCGAGAGTGGCTACACCTTC	TRBV10-3	TRBJ1-2	.	many
CASSPGLAGGSSEQYF	TGTGCCAGCAGTCCGGGACTAGCGGGAGGAAGTAGCGAGCAGTACTTC	TRBV7-3	TRBJ2-7	TRBD2	.
CASSSTYEQYF	TGCGCCAGCAGCTCAACATACGAGCAGTACTTC	TRBV5-1	TRBJ2-7	.	.